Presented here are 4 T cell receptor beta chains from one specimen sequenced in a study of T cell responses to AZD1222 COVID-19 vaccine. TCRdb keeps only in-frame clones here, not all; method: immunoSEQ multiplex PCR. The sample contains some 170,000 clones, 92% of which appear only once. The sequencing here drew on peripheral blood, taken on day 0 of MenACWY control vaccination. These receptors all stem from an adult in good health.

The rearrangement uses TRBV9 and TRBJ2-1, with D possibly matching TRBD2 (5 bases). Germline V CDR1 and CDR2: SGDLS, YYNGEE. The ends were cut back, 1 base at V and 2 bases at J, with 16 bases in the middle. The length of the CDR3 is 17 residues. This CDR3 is CASSVSLGLAPYNEQFF. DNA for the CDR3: TGTGCCAGCAGCGTATCTCTCGGGCTAGCTCCCTACAATGAGCAGTTCTTC.

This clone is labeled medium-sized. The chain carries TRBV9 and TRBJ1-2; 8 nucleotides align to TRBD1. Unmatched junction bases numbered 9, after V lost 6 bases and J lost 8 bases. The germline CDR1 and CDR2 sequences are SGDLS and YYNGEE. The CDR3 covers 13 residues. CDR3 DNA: TGTGCCAGCACCCCGGGACAGGACCTGGGCTACACCTTC. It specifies CASTPGQDLGYTF.

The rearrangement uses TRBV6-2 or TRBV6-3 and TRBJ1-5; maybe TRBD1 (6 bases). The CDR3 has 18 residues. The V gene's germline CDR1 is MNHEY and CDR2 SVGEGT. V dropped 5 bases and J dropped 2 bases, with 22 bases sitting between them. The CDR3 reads CASSPRPHWGQGNQPQHF. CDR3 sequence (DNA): TGTGCCAGCAGTCCGCGACCCCATTGGGGGCAAGGCAATCAGCCCCAGCATTTT.

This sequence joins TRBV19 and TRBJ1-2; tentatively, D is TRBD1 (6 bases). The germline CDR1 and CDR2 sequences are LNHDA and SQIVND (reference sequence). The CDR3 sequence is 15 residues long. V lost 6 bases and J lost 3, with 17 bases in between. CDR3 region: CASSPGWGRYYGYTF. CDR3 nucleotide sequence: TGTGCCAGTAGCCCCGGCTGGGGGCGGTACTATGGCTACACCTTC. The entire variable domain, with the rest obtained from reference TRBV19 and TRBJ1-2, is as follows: DGGITQSPKYLFRKEGQNVTLSCEQNLNHDAMYWYRQDPGQGLRLIYYSQIVNDFQKGDIAEGYSVSREKKESFPLTVTSAQKNPTAFYLCASSPGWGRYYGYTFGSGTRLTVV.